This T cell receptor (beta chain) was identified during a study of T cell responses to AZD1222 COVID-19 vaccine. Notes on the study in general: As reported, nearly half of all spike-specific TCRs target variant regions that are unmutated. Vaccine-associated CD4 TCRs ranged over spike, dominating at 160-218 and 743-854. Baseline seropositives among AZD1222 recipients totaled only 6 or 7. Receipt of two AZD1222 doses was followed by a rise in Spike-specific TCR breadth and depth.

V was trimmed by 5 bases and J by 0 bases, leaving 10 bases between them. The CDR3 runs 15 residues. Germline values: CDR1 MNHEY, CDR2 SVGAGI. A note on this clone: What it recognizes is unknown.

Libraries were prepared by immunoSEQ multiplex PCR; TCRdb keeps only in-frame clonotypes and omits some of them. This sample carries around 200,000 clones, 80% to 95% of them seen once, and the ten largest clones take about 4%. This material consisted of peripheral blood, taken on day 0 of AZD1222 vaccination. This receptor was taken from an adult in good health. The J gene is TRBJ2-2, the V gene TRBV6-5, with a possible D match to TRBD2 (5 bases). CDR3 loop: CASSREYPNTGELFF. Written as DNA, the CDR3 is TGTGCCAGCAGTCGGGAATATCCGAACACCGGGGAGCTGTTTTTT.